The rows below give T cell receptor beta chains drawn from one sample of a study of response to subunit inactivated influenza vaccine. TCRdb called the RT-PCR reads again in MiXCR, with one record for every CDR3 protein. Here the sample spans fewer than 800,000 distinct CDR3 sequences, approximately 15% being singletons. The material sequenced was PBMCs from blood, taken about 11 days after vaccination. All receptors derive from a man over 45 who received an inactivated influenza vaccine. Each CDR3 is given without its conserved first and last residue. The order of the fields is V gene, CDR3 length, clone size, CDR3 protein. Rows give clone size only sometimes, using once, few, many, or a class for an expanded clone.

v_gene: TRBV27; len: 13; abundance: -; CDR3aa: ASSFLGQGHQPQH
v_gene: TRBV5-1; len: 12; abundance: -; CDR3aa: ASSSGQGLREQY
v_gene: TRBV5-5; len: 14; abundance: few; CDR3aa: ASSAWLNSVTYEQY
v_gene: TRBV12-3/TRBV12-4; len: 15; abundance: -; CDR3aa: ASSRGQGVISNTEAF
v_gene: TRBV20-1; len: 13; abundance: few; CDR3aa: SARGGRTTNEKLF
v_gene: TRBV7-2; len: 13; abundance: -; CDR3aa: ASSPRLAGHNEQF
v_gene: TRBV7-2; len: 11; abundance: -; CDR3aa: ASSFPGRTEQF
v_gene: TRBV6-1; len: 15; abundance: many; CDR3aa: ASSPAASGRHYNEQF
v_gene: TRBV14; len: 12; abundance: few; CDR3aa: ASSQDGKGRTQY
v_gene: TRBV30; len: 13; abundance: -; CDR3aa: AWRPGLGGQETQY
v_gene: TRBV4-3; len: 13; abundance: -; CDR3aa: ASSPRARDSYEQY
v_gene: TRBV25-1; len: 16; abundance: -; CDR3aa: ASSEYFGTGVGTDTQY
v_gene: TRBV20-1; len: 12; abundance: -; CDR3aa: SASSAGGPGGWY
v_gene: TRBV2; len: 13; abundance: few; CDR3aa: ASSERTMSYNEQF
v_gene: TRBV20-1; len: 11; abundance: many; CDR3aa: SANRDRTYEQY
v_gene: TRBV20-1; len: 14; abundance: many; CDR3aa: SARGLAGAAYNEQF
v_gene: TRBV20-1; len: 13; abundance: few; CDR3aa: SAPRRGDNNQPQH
v_gene: TRBV7-2; len: 13; abundance: once; CDR3aa: ASSLRYGILMEQY
v_gene: TRBV7-2; len: 12; abundance: many; CDR3aa: ASSFSTSSYEQY
v_gene: TRBV7-2; len: 12; abundance: -; CDR3aa: ASSLGLGRETQY
v_gene: TRBV29-1; len: 10; abundance: few; CDR3aa: SAGRMNTEAF
v_gene: TRBV12-3/TRBV12-4; len: 13; abundance: few; CDR3aa: ASSFGTKSSYEQY
v_gene: TRBV28; len: 12; abundance: -; CDR3aa: ASSLGAGEETQY
v_gene: TRBV19; len: 12; abundance: few; CDR3aa: ASSLQGGPTEAF
v_gene: TRBV10-3; len: 13; abundance: -; CDR3aa: AISASPGQNEKLF
v_gene: TRBV5-1; len: 14; abundance: -; CDR3aa: ASSPRALQRDYGYT
v_gene: TRBV11-2; len: 17; abundance: few; CDR3aa: ASSLPTSGRATSYNEQF
v_gene: TRBV3-1; len: 15; abundance: -; CDR3aa: ASSPLWGQGNTGELF
v_gene: TRBV20-1; len: 13; abundance: -; CDR3aa: SARDAGQPSYEQY
v_gene: TRBV10-3; len: 11; abundance: -; CDR3aa: AIESRAKGEQF
v_gene: TRBV15; len: 10; abundance: -; CDR3aa: ATSGHTGELF